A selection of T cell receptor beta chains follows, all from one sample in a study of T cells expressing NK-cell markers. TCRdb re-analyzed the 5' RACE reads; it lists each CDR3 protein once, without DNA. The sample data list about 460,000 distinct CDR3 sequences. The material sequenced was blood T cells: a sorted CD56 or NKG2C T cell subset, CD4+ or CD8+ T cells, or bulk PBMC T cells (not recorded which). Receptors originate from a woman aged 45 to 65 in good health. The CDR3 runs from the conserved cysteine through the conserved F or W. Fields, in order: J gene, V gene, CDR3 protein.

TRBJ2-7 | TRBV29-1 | CSVDGGRAYEQYF
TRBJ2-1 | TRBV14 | CASSSGLFYNEQFF
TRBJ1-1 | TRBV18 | CASSVGQGSTEAFF
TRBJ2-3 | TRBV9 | CASSVGTPGLVTDTQYF
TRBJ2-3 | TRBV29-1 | CSVGEGPSGTDTQYF
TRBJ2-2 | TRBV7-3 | CASNSGGPSTGELFF
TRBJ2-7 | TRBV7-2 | CASSYSEGYEQYF
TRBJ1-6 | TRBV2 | CASSEALSGNSPLHF
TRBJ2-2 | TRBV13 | CASSMTSGRITGELFF
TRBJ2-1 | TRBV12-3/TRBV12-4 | CASVVANEQFF
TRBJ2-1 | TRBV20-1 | CSARYGVEQFF
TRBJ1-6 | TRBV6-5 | CASSMGSGGSPLHF
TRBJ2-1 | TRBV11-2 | CASASLRDYNEQFF
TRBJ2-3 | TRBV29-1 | CSVEGGAVGTDTQYF
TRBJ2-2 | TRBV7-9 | CASSPHGPGELFF
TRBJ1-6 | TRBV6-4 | CASSLVQNSPLHF
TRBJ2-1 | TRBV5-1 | CASSQAGTKSYNEQFF
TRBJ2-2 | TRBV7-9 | CASSPVAGGRSGELFF
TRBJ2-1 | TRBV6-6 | CASMAGTRNNEQFF
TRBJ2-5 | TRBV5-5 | CASSIQQGSIETQYF
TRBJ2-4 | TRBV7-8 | CASRPRGGNIQYF
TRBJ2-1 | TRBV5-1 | CASSLEVSLSSYNEQFF
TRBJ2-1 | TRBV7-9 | CASSLAGGAGQLFF
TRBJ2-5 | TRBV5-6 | CASSIPHSGIVETQYF
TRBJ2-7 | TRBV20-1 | CSARDSGSGSSYEQYF
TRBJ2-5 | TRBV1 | CTSSPRAIQETQYF
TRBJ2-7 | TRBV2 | CASSLSGTGNEQYF
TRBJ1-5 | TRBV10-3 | CAISDESNQPQHF
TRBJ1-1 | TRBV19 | CASSPSGGGYTEAFF
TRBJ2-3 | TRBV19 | CASWASGRDGDTQYF
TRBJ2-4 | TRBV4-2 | CASSRTSGMGGQKYF
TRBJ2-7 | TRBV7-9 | CASSQTQPYEQYF
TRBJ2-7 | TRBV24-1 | CATSARGTYEQYF
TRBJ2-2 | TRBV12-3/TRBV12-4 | CASSAAPGALGELFF
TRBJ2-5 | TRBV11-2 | CASSLDGVVGLLQETQYF
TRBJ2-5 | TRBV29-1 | CSGGAAETQYF
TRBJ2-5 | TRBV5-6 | CASSLDGGFTGETQYF
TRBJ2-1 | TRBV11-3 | CASSLAPSYNEQFF
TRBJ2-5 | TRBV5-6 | CASRQVGARETQYF
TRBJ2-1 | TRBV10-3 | CAISESAGVNEQFF
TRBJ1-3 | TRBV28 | CASSFPGGWSGNTIYF
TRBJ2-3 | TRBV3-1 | CASSQDHPTDTQYF
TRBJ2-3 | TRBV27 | CASKPLSPDTQYF
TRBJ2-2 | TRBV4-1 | CASSRPPGGLVTGELFF
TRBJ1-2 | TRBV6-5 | CASSYGWGRDRDGYTF
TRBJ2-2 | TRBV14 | CASSQSTGFDTGELFF
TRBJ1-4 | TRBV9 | CASSVDEGVFGKLFF
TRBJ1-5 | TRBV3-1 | CASSHGRQPQHF
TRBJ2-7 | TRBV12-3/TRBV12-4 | CASSRRSLDSWRADF
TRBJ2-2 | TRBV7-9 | CASNLEGPTGELFF
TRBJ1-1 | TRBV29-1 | CGGGEQMNTEAFF
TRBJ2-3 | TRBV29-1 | CSVGESYTQYF
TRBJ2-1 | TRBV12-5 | CASGFPSSSRHEQFF
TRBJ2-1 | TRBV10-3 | CATLSPLNEQFF
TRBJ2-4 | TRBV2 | CASKPDLAKNIQYF
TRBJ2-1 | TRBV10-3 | CAIQRLAGSSYNEQFF
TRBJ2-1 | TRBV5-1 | CASSLSSGREDEQFF
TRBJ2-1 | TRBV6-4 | CASSDRLVGEQFF
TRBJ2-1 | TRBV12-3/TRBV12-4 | CASRFLVADNEQFF
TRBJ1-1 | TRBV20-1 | CSARFLARGRNTEAFF